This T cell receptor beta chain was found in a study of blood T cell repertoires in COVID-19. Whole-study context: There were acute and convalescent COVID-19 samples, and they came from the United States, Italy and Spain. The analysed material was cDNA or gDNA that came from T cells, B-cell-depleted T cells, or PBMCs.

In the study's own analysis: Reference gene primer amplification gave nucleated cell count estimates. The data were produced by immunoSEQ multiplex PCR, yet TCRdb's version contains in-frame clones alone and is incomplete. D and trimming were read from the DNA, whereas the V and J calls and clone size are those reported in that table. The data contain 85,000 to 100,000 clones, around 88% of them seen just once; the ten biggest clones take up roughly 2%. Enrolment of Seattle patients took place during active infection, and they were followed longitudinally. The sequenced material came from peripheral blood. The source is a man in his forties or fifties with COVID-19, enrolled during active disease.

Written as DNA, the CDR3 is TGTGCCAGCAGCCAAGATTGGGGGGGACTCTATAATTCACCCCTCCACTTT. Translating it yields CASSQDWGGLYNSPLHF. The chain joins TRBV3-1 (or the pseudogene TRBV3-2) to TRBJ1-6, with a weak D call TRBD1 (5 bases). Trimming shortened V by 0 bases and J by 3 bases, and 12 bases separated the two germline ends. The CDR3 totals 17 residues. Germline lookup yields CDR1 LGHDT and CDR2 YNNKEL (reference sequence).